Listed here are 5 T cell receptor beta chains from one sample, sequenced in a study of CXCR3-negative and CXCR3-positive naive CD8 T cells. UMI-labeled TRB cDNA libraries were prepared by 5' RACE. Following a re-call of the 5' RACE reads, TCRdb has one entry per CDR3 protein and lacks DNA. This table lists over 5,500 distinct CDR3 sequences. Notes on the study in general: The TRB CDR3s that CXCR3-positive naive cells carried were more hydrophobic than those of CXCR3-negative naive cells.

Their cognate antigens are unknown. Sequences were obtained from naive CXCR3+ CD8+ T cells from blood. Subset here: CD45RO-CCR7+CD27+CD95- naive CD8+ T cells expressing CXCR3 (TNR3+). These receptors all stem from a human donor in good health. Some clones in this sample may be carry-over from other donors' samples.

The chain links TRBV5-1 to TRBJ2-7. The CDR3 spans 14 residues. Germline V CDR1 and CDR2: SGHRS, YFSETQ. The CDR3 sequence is CASSASGFSYEQYF.

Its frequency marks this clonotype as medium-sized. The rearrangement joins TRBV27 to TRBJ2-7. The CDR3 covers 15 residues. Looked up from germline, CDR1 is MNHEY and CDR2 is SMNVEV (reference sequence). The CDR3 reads CASSLSKAHLYEQYF.

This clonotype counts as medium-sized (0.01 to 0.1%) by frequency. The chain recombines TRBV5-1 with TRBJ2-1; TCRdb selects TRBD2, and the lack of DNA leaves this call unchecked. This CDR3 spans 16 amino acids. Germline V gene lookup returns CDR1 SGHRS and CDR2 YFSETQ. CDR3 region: CASSLAAGSSYNEQFF.

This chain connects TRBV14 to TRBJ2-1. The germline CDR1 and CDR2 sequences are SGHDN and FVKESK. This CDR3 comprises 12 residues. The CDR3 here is CASSQDGDEQFF.

CDR3: CTSSRGSDYYEQYF. The V and J genes are TRBV6-5 and TRBJ2-7. Germline V gives CDR1 MNHEY, CDR2 SVGAGI. There are 14 residues in the CDR3.